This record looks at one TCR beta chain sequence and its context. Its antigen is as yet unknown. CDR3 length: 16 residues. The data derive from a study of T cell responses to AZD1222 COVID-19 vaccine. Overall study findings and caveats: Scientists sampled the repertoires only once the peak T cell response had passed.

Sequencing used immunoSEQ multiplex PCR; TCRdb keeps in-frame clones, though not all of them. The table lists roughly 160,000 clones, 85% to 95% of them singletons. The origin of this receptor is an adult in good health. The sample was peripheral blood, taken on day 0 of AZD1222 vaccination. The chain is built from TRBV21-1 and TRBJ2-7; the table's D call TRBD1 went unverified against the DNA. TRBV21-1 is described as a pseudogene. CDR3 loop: CASSKEKTGVSYEQYF. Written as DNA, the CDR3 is TGTGCCAGCAGCAAAGAAAAGACAGGGGTCTCCTACGAGCAGTACTTC.